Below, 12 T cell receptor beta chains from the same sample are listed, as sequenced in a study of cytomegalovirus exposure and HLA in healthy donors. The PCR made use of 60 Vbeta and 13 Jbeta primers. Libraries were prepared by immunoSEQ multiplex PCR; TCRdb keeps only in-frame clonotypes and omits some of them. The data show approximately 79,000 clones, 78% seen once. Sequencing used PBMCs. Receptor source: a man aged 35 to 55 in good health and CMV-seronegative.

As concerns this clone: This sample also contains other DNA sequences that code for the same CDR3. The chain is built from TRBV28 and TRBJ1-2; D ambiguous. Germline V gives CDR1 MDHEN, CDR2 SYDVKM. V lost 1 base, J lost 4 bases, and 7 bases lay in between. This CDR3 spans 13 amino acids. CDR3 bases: TGTGCCAGCAGTTTATCAACAGCCTATGGCTACACCTTC. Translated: CASSLSTAYGYTF.

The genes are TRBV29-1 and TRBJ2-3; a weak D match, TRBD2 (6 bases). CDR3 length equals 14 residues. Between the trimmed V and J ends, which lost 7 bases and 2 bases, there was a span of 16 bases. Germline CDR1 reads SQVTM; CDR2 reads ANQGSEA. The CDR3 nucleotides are TGCAGCGCCTCGGGTAGCGGTCACACAGATACGCAGTATTTT. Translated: CSASGSGHTDTQYF.

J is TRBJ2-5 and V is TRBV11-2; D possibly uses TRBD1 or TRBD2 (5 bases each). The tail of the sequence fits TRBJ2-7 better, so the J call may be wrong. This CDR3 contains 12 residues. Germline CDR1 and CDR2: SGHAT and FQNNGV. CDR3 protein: CASSLNGGEQYF. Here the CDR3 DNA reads TGTGCCAGCAGCTTAAATGGGGGCGAGCAGTACTTC.

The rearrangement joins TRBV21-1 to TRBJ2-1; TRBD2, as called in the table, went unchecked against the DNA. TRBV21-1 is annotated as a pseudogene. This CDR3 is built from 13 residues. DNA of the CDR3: TGTGCCAGCAGCATCAGACGGAGAAATGAGCAGTTCTTC. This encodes CASSIRRRNEQFF.

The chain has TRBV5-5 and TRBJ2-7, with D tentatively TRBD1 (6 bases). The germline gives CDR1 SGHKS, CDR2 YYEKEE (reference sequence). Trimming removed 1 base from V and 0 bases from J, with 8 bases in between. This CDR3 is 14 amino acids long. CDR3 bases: TGTGCCAGCAGCTTGACAGGGACCTCCTACGAGCAGTACTTC. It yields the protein CASSLTGTSYEQYF.

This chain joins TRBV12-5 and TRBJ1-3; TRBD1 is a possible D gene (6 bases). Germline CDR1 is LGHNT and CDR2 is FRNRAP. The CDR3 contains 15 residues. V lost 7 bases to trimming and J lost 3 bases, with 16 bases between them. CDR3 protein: CASAPGGRIGNTIYF. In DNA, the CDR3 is TGTGCTAGTGCCCCGGGGGGGCGCATTGGAAACACCATATATTTT.

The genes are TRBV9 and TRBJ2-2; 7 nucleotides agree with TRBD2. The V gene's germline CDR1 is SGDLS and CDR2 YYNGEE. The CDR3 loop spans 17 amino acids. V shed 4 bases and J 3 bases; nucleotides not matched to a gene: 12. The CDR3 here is CASSLAAAGLHTGELFF. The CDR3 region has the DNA TGTGCCAGCAGCCTAGCGGCGGCAGGACTCCACACCGGGGAGCTGTTTTTT.

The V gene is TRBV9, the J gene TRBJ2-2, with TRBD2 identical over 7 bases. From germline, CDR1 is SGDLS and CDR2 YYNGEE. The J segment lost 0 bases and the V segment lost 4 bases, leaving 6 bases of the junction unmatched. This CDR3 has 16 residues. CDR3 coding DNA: TGTGCCAGCAGCCCTCGACTAGCAGCGAACACCGGGGAGCTGTTTTTT. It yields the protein CASSPRLAANTGELFF.

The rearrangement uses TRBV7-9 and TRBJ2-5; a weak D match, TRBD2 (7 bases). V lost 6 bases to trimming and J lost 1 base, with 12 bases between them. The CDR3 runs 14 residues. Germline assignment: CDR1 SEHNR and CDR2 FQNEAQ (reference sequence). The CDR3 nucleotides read TGTGCCAGCAGAAGGGGGGGGTCCCAAGAGACCCAGTACTTC. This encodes CASRRGGSQETQYF.

The CDR3 DNA reads as TGTGCCAGCAGCGTAGATCGGTTTGGCGAGCAGTACTTC. Amino acids: CASSVDRFGEQYF. The chain couples TRBV9 to TRBJ2-7; D gene ambiguous. Between the trimmed V and J ends, which lost 0 bases and 6 bases, there was a span of 10 bases. The length of the CDR3 is 13 residues. CDR1 and CDR2 (germline): SGDLS, YYNGEE.

The CDR3 here is CASSLMGQLFYTEAFF. In DNA, the CDR3 is TGTGCCAGCAGTTTAATGGGACAGCTCTTCTACACTGAAGCTTTCTTT. The chain couples TRBV28 to TRBJ1-1, with 7 bases aligning to TRBD1. V shed 2 bases and J 3 bases; nucleotides not matched to a gene: 9. From germline, CDR1 is MDHEN and CDR2 SYDVKM. The CDR3 covers 16 residues. Filled out from reference TRBV28 and TRBJ1-1, the complete variable domain reads DVKVTQSSRYLVKRTGEKVFLECVQDMDHENMFWYRQDPGLGLRLIYFSYDVKMKEKGDIPEGYSVSREKKERFSLILESASTNQTSMYLCASSLMGQLFYTEAFFGQGTRLTVV.

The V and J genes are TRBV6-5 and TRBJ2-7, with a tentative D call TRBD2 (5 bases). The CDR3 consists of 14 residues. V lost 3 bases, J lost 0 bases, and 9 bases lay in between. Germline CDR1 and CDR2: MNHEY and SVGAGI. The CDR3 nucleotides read TGTGCCAGCAGTTATGAAGGACTCTCCTACGAGCAGTACTTC. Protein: CASSYEGLSYEQYF.